The subject of this entry is one T cell receptor beta chain. Per germline, CDR1 SGHTS and CDR2 YDEGEE. The CDR3 has 13 residues. The germline V and J ends were trimmed by 4 bases and 5 bases, with 13 bases remaining between them. Assay: immunoSEQ multiplex PCR; the TCRdb copy retains only in-frame clones and omits some. The data contain around 250,000 clones, roughly 85% of them seen just once; the ten biggest clones take up 3% to 4%. The data stem from a study of blood T cell repertoires in COVID-19. Across the study: Samples came from the United States, Italy and Spain, spanning acute and convalescent COVID-19. PBMCs, B-cell-depleted T cells, or T cells were the source of the cDNA or gDNA that made up the material.

The TCR was taken from a woman between 18 and 29 years old with acute or convalescent COVID-19. The sequenced material came from peripheral blood. The chain employs TRBV5-8 and TRBJ2-7; maybe TRBD1 (5 bases). The CDR3 protein is CASSPVGRDEQYF. CDR3 sequence (DNA): TGTGCCAGCAGCCCGGTCGGCAGGGACGAGCAGTACTTC.